This T cell receptor beta chain was found in a study of T cell repertoires in cytomegalovirus infection. TCRdb itself ran the reads through MiXCR, one entry per CDR3 protein. The sample holds under 450,000 distinct CDR3 sequences, approximately 30% seen once. This clonotype was seen a handful of times. Antigen unknown. The CDR3 sequence is 14 residues long. Germline CDR1 reads MNHEY; CDR2 reads SVGEGT. V dropped 6 bases and J dropped 4 bases, with 15 bases sitting between them. This sequence originates from a human donor in good health (CMV status not recorded). Some clones in this sample may be carry-over from other donors' samples. The sequencing here drew on cultured PBMCs, taken from culture after CMV antigen stimulation. This sequence joins TRBV6-2 or TRBV6-3 and TRBJ2-5; TRBD1 or TRBD2 may be the D gene (6 bases each). The CDR3 here is CASRLVGGRETQYF. CDR3 in DNA: TGTGCCAGCAGACTCGTGGGGGGCAGAGAGACCCAGTACTTC.